A single sample is the source of the 13 T cell receptor beta chains below, sequenced in a study of response to subunit inactivated influenza vaccine. TCRdb passed the RT-PCR reads through MiXCR, listing each CDR3 protein once. The table has 450,000 to 550,000 distinct CDR3 sequences, around 25% seen once. The material sequenced was CD4+ T cells sorted from PBMCs, taken roughly 5 days after vaccination. The receptors come from a man aged 45-60 years who received an inactivated influenza vaccine.

V usage is TRBV19 and J usage is TRBJ2-3, with D perhaps matching TRBD1 (6 bases). V was shortened by 3 bases and J by 9 bases, with 19 bases between the two germline ends. Per germline, CDR1 LNHDA and CDR2 SQIVND (reference sequence). The CDR3 length is 15 residues. The CDR3 spells CASSMGAGTMATQYF. CDR3 DNA sequence: TGTGCCAGTAGTATGGGGGCAGGGACGATGGCGACGCAGTATTTT. The variable domain in full, completed from reference TRBV19 and TRBJ2-3, reads DGGITQSPKYLFRKEGQNVTLSCEQNLNHDAMYWYRQDPGQGLRLIYYSQIVNDFQKGDIAEGYSVSREKKESFPLTVTSAQKNPTAFYLCASSMGAGTMATQYFGPGTRLTVL.

Ten or more counts support this clonotype. The chain has TRBV5-5 and TRBJ2-5, with 11 bases matching TRBD2. This CDR3 has 15 amino acids. Germline V gene sequence: CDR1 SGHKS, CDR2 YYEKEE (reference sequence). V lost 4 bases and J lost 5; bases outside the gene matches: 7. The DNA for the CDR3 is TGTGCCAGCAGCACTGGGACTAGCGGTGGGGAGACCCAGTACTTC. Amino acid sequence: CASSTGTSGGETQYF.

The chain uses TRBV12-3 or TRBV12-4 and TRBJ1-4; D call uncertain. The CDR3 length is 12 residues. The V end was cut by 4 bases, the J end by 10 bases, with 10 bases between. As DNA, the CDR3 is TGTGCCAGCAGTTGGGGAATGCGAAAACTGTTTTTT. It yields the protein CASSWGMRKLFF.

This clonotype has a handful of counts. The V call is TRBV7-8, the J call TRBJ2-7, with 8 bases matching TRBD1. Germline V CDR1 and CDR2: SGHVS, FQNEAQ. This CDR3 spans 12 amino acids. Trimming took 6 bases from V and 9 from J; bases not matched to a gene: 7. CDR3 residues: CASRPDRGGQYF. The CDR3 nucleotides read TGTGCCAGCAGGCCTGACAGGGGAGGGCAGTACTTC.

This clonotype was counted only a few times. This chain links TRBV10-3 with TRBJ2-5, with 7 bases aligning to TRBD1. CDR1 ENHRY and CDR2 SYGVKD come from the germline V gene. The CDR3 sequence is 13 residues long. V was clipped by 9 bases and J by 4 bases; unmatched bases: 8. The CDR3 reads CAIQGSPGETQYF. The CDR3 nucleotides are TGTGCCATACAGGGGTCCCCGGGAGAGACCCAGTACTTC.

This rearrangement joins TRBV7-2 to TRBJ2-1; TRBD2 aligns across 10 bases. From germline, CDR1 is SGHTA and CDR2 FQGNSA. The CDR3 spans 16 residues. Trimming at V came to 2 bases and at J to 4 bases, leaving 5 bases not matched to a gene. DNA for the CDR3: TGTGCCAGCAGCTTACCTAGCGGGAGTACTTACAATGAGCAGTTCTTC. Translated: CASSLPSGSTYNEQFF.

The CDR3 DNA reads as TGTGCCAGCAGCCCAGGTCCGGGGGGTGGCCAGCCCCAGCATTTT. Translated, it gives CASSPGPGGGQPQHF. The genes are TRBV6-1 and TRBJ1-5, with D perhaps TRBD1 (5 bases). V was cut by 6 bases and J by 7 bases, with 19 bases left in between. This CDR3 region has 15 residues. Per the germline V gene, CDR1 is MNHNS and CDR2 is SASEGT.

At least ten counts were recorded for this clonotype. The CDR3 DNA reads as TGTGCCAGCAGTGGACAGGGATTCGGCGTATACAATGAGCAGTTCTTC. Its protein is CASSGQGFGVYNEQFF. The chain recombines TRBV25-1 with TRBJ2-1; 7 bases are shared with TRBD1. Germline CDR1 and CDR2: MGHDK and SYGVNS. After removal of 4 bases from V and 4 bases from J, the junction contained 10 bases not matched to a gene. The CDR3 has 16 amino acids.

This clonotype showed up just a few times. V gene TRBV12-3 or TRBV12-4 combines with J gene TRBJ2-1; 11 bases fit TRBD1. Losses at the gene ends were 3 bases for V and 10 bases for J; bases not matched to a gene: 8. CDR3 size: 15 residues. CDR3 in DNA: TGTGCCAGCAGTTTGGTGGACAGGGGGCGAAGGGAGCAGTTCTTC. It encodes CASSLVDRGRREQFF.

The V call is TRBV5-5, the J call TRBJ2-3; D gene unclear. The CDR3 has 16 amino acids. Germline loops: CDR1 SGHKS, CDR2 YYEKEE (reference sequence). Trimming pared 4 bases from V and 0 bases from J, leaving 15 bases between. Here the CDR3 reads CASSLVQPKSTDTQYF. For the CDR3, the DNA is TGTGCCAGCAGCCTGGTCCAGCCGAAAAGCACAGATACGCAGTATTTT.

The chain joins TRBV7-9 to TRBJ1-1; no firm D call. The V end was cut by 5 bases, the J end by 2 bases, with 9 bases between. The CDR3 spans 13 residues. Germline lookup yields CDR1 SEHNR and CDR2 FQNEAQ (reference sequence). Here the CDR3 DNA reads TGTGCCAGCAGCCACGACACTAACACTGAAGCTTTCTTT. Amino acids: CASSHDTNTEAFF.

This chain uses TRBV12-3 or TRBV12-4 with TRBJ2-5; the D gene is possibly TRBD2 (5 bases). The CDR3 runs 14 residues. Between the trimmed V and J ends, which lost 4 bases and 3 bases, there was a span of 12 bases. The CDR3 region has the DNA TGTGCCAGCAGTTCCTGGACTGCAAAAGAGACCCAGTACTTC. It specifies CASSSWTAKETQYF.

Comment on this clonotype: At one boundary the junction diverges from the germline segment, which might be a read error. The rearrangement links TRBV4-3 to TRBJ1-3; tentative D call: TRBD1 (6 bases). Germline values: CDR1 LGHNA, CDR2 YSLEER. CDR3 length equals 14 residues. CDR3 nucleotide sequence: TGCGCCAGCAGCCAAGAACCCAAAGTCAGGGACAAAGCATTT. This translates into CASSQEPKVRDKAF.